This entry features one TCR beta chain sequence. Its antigen is currently not known. From each donor, an approximately 2.5 ml peripheral blood sample was drawn into PAXgene tubes and stored at -80 degrees C. Total RNA was isolated from whole blood with the PAXgene blood miRNA kit on an automated QIAcube, without T cell sorting. Peripheral blood from monozygotic twin pairs concordant or discordant for inflammatory bowel disease was subjected to deep TCRalpha and TCRbeta repertoire profiling with unique molecular barcoding. Smoking habits were recorded for all twin pairs, and each individual was classified as a current, former or never smoker. This record belongs to a study of monozygotic twins with inflammatory bowel disease (dated by TCRdb to about 2019). In the study overall: The full study comprised 30 or so monozygotic twin pairs: nine German pairs (four IBD-concordant, five IBD-discordant) and 19 IBD-discordant Danish pairs. Within discordant pairs, disease-associated traits were sought mainly by comparing IBD patients with their genetically identical healthy co-twins. Each individual had, on average, about 151 000 unique TCRalpha sequences and 181 000 unique TCRbeta sequences available for analysis.

The full study reports these points: TCRbeta repertoire diversity, by inverse Simpson index, was decreased in IBD patients compared with their healthy co-twins. The results gave no support for a single strong signal or clonotype linked to IBD. Different T cell subtypes could not be distinguished in the analysis. IBD patients shared fewer clonotypes with other individuals than healthy twins did, most markedly in patients showing signs of disease activity. Because patients received different immunosuppressive treatments, the repertoires may have picked up extra background noise and variability between individuals. Concordant and discordant twins showed no difference in repertoire similarity, possibly because of limited statistical power.

The CDR3 spans 13 residues, from the cysteine through the phenylalanine. DNA is not on record. CDR1 is given as DFQATT and CDR2 as SNEGSKA, both from the germline V gene (reference sequence). The library was generated by 5' RACE. The input for every TCR library was 3,500 to 4,000 ng of total RNA. cDNA was synthesized with SMARTScribe reverse transcriptase in eight separate reactions per sample. During cDNA synthesis, template switching introduced unique molecular identifiers that contained a 6-nucleotide sample barcode. TCRalpha and TCRbeta cDNA was amplified in two nested PCRs of around 15 and 9 cycles, and bead purification was carried out after each PCR. Before amplification, cDNA was treated with uracil DNA-glycosylase and purified using the QIAquick PCR purification kit. The second PCR was the step at which Illumina TruSeq-compatible adapters and sample-specific barcodes were added. TapeStation and Qubit were used to check library quality and concentration, and 5 ng of each library was pooled. Pooled libraries were sequenced on an Illumina HiSeq2500 single-index Rapid Run with 2 x 100 bp reads and custom sequencing primers. The published analysis was carried out like this. MiGEC version 1.2.6 was used for UMI-based consensus assembly to correct PCR and sequencing errors. MiXCR version 2.1.1 was used to carry out V(D)J alignment, clonotype assembly and CDR3 extraction. To normalise gene usage, clonotype sharing and MAIT/NKT TCR abundance, the analysis used the top 1000, 10 000 and 20 000 clonotypes per sample. Diversity was computed as the inverse Simpson index with the vegan R package after downsampling to 27 000 UMIs. Statistical testing used paired Mann-Whitney U tests on the discordant twin pairs and applied Benjamini-Hochberg correction for multiple testing. Based on TCRdb reprocessing of the reads, there is one entry per CDR3 protein sequence, and DNA is missing. TCRdb, rather than the study authors, made the V and J calls. The record for this sample contains 200,000 to 250,000 distinct CDR3 sequences. The top ten hold less than 2% of the sample.

The sequenced sample was blood. Here the chain combines TRBV20-1 and TRBJ1-2; TCRdb returns TRBD1, unconfirmable since there is no DNA. This receptor was identified in a human donor with ulcerative colitis or Crohn's disease, or a healthy co-twin of an affected twin (not recorded which). The CDR3 region reads CSALGANNYGYTF.